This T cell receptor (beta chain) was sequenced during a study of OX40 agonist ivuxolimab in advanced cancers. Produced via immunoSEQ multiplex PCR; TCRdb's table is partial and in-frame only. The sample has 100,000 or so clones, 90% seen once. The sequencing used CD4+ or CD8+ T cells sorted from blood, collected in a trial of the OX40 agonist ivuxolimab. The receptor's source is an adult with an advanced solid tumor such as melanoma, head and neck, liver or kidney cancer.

The CDR3 DNA reads as TGTGCCAGCAGCCGTCTAGCGGGAGTAAGAAACATTCAGTACTTC. As protein: CASSRLAGVRNIQYF. The genes are TRBV11-2 and TRBJ2-4; 10 positions agree with TRBD2. The CDR3 contains 15 residues. Germline-derived CDR1 and CDR2 are SGHAT and FQNNGV. V lost 5 bases and J lost 6; bases outside the gene matches: 7.